A selection of T cell receptor beta chains follows, all from one sample in a study of blood T cell repertoires in COVID-19. The data were produced by immunoSEQ multiplex PCR, yet TCRdb's version contains in-frame clones alone and is incomplete. The repertoire holds roughly 150,000 clones, with approximately 85% as singletons. Sequencing was carried out using peripheral blood. The origin of the receptors is a man in his sixties with active or convalescent COVID-19. CDR3s include the opening cysteine and the closing phenylalanine or tryptophan. A D gene is named only where the DNA matches it firmly. Size tells how often a clone was seen (once, few, many) or the class of an expanded clone, and some rows leave it out.

clone size | J gene | V gene | D gene | CDR3 DNA | CDR3 protein
. | TRBJ2-1 | TRBV20-1 | TRBD1 | TGCAGTGCTAGTTCCCACGACCACAGGGGAGACAATGAGCAGTTCTTC | CSASSHDHRGDNEQFF
. | TRBJ1-2 | TRBV12-5 | TRBD1 | TGTGCTAGTGGTCCCACCGGACAGGGATATGGCTACACCTTC | CASGPTGQGYGYTF
. | TRBJ1-4 | TRBV4-1 | TRBD1 | TGCGCCAGCAGCCAAGGCGAGACAGGGACAAATGAAAAACTGTTTTTT | CASSQGETGTNEKLFF
once | TRBJ2-1 | TRBV20-1 | TRBD2 | TGCAGTGCTAGTAGTAGCGGGAGTAGGTCGGATGAGCAGTTCTTC | CSASSSGSRSDEQFF
. | TRBJ1-3 | TRBV6-6 | . | TGTGCCAGCAGTTTGGCAGGGGTGAGCTCTGGAAACACCATATATTTT | CASSLAGVSSGNTIYF
. | TRBJ2-7 | TRBV2 | TRBD1 | TGTGCCAGCAGTGACTGGACAGGGAGCGGCTACGAGCAGTACTTC | CASSDWTGSGYEQYF
. | TRBJ2-7 | TRBV5-3 | . | TGTGCCAGAAGCTCGCCGGGACATCACCGGGAGCAGTACTTC | CARSSPGHHREQYF
once | TRBJ2-1 | TRBV3-1/TRBV3-2 | . | TGTGCCAGCAGCCTGCGAGCCGGCAATGAGCAGTTCTTC | CASSLRAGNEQFF
. | TRBJ1-5 | TRBV12-3/TRBV12-4 | . | TGTGCCAGCAGTGCAGCGCGAAATCAGCCCCAGCATTTT | CASSAARNQPQHF
. | TRBJ1-2 | TRBV27 | . | TGTGCCAGCACTCCCTCGGGGGGGGGCTCTAATGGCTACACCTTC | CASTPSGGGSNGYTF
. | TRBJ1-2 | TRBV3-1/TRBV3-2 | . | TGTGCCAGCAGCCCTGACGGAGACTATGGCTACACCTTC | CASSPDGDYGYTF
. | TRBJ2-7 | TRBV6-1 | TRBD2 | TGTGCCAGCAGTGAAGGTGAGCGGGATCGATACGAGCAGTACTTC | CASSEGERDRYEQYF
. | TRBJ1-4 | TRBV7-9 | . | TGTGCCAGCAGCTTAGCGGACACGGTTAATGAAAAACTGTTTTTT | CASSLADTVNEKLFF
. | TRBJ1-4 | TRBV24-1 | . | TGTGCCACCAGTGATGGGGCGGGACCCGCAACTAATGAAAAACTGTTTTTT | CATSDGAGPATNEKLFF
once | TRBJ1-5 | TRBV27 | . | TGTGCCAGCAGCTTTGATGTTGAGCAGCCCCAGCATTTT | CASSFDVEQPQHF
. | TRBJ2-2 | TRBV7-2 | TRBD1 | TGTGCCAGCAGCACAGGACAGGGGTACACCGGGGAGCTGTTTTTT | CASSTGQGYTGELFF
. | TRBJ2-7 | TRBV6-6 | TRBD1 | TGTGCCAGCAGTATGACCGGGACAGGCTCCTACGAGCAGTACTTC | CASSMTGTGSYEQYF
. | TRBJ2-7 | TRBV11-2 | . | TGTGCCAGCAGCTTACACCGACAGTACGAGCAGTACTTC | CASSLHRQYEQYF
. | TRBJ2-5 | TRBV11-3 | TRBD2 | TGTGCCAGCAGCTTCGGGAGGGGGGAACAAGAGACCCAGTACTTC | CASSFGRGEQETQYF
. | TRBJ2-7 | TRBV28 | TRBD1 | TGTGCCAGCAACAGGGGGACATTGGGCTCCTACGAGCAGTACTTC | CASNRGTLGSYEQYF
. | TRBJ1-6 | TRBV6-1 | TRBD1 | TGTGCCAGCAGTGAAACAGGGGCCACGGGTTCACCCCTCCACTTT | CASSETGATGSPLHF
many | TRBJ2-6 | TRBV3-1/TRBV3-2 | TRBD2 | TGTGCCAGCAGCCCGGGACTAGCGGGGGCTGGGGCCAACGTCCTGACTTTC | CASSPGLAGAGANVLTF
. | TRBJ1-2 | TRBV27 | . | TGTGCCAGCAGGATCCTAGGGCAACAGGGATATCATGATGGCTACACCTTC | CASRILGQQGYHDGYTF
. | TRBJ2-7 | TRBV5-1 | . | TGCGCCAGCAGCTTGGCCCAGAGCGGTCCCTACGAGCAGTACTTC | CASSLAQSGPYEQYF
. | TRBJ1-5 | TRBV19 | . | TGTGCCAGTACCCCAGGGAATCGGGATCAGCCCCAGCATTTT | CASTPGNRDQPQHF
. | TRBJ1-6 | TRBV6-1 | TRBD1 | TGTGCCAGCAGTGAACGGGGACAGGGGCTGAATAATTCACCCCTCCACTTT | CASSERGQGLNNSPLHF
. | TRBJ2-7 | TRBV14 | TRBD2 | TGTGCCAGCAGCCGCCCGGTGCTAGCGGGGACGTCCTACGAGCAGTACTTC | CASSRPVLAGTSYEQYF
. | TRBJ2-1 | TRBV13 | . | TGTGCCAGCAGCCTGGGGGCTGGACCAAAGTTCTTC | CASSLGAGPKFF
. | TRBJ2-1 | TRBV2 | . | TGTGCCAGCAGTGAAGTCGGTGAGCAGTTCTTC | CASSEVGEQFF
. | TRBJ2-7 | TRBV7-2 | TRBD1 | TGTGCCAGCAGCTTCGGGACAGGGGGCGACGAGCAGTACTTC | CASSFGTGGDEQYF
. | TRBJ2-5 | TRBV23-1 | TRBD2 | TGCGCCAGCACTGGCGGGAGGAAAGAGACCCAGTACTTC | CASTGGRKETQYF
. | TRBJ1-2 | TRBV5-1 | . | TGCGCCAGCAGCTTGGGTCAGGGGAACTATGGCTACACCTTC | CASSLGQGNYGYTF
once | TRBJ1-2 | TRBV5-1 | . | TGCGCCAGCAGCGTCGACAGTAACTATGGCTACACCTTC | CASSVDSNYGYTF
. | TRBJ1-2 | TRBV25-1 | . | TGTGCCAGCAGTGAATTCCGGGGGTGGGGCTACACCTTC | CASSEFRGWGYTF
. | TRBJ2-1 | TRBV9 | TRBD1 | TGTGCCAGCACCCCAAGGGGGCTAGCCTACAATGAGCAGTTCTTC | CASTPRGLAYNEQFF
. | TRBJ2-2 | TRBV14 | . | TGTGCCAGCAGCCAAGCCGCTAGACAGCTAAACACCGGGGAGCTGTTTTTT | CASSQAARQLNTGELFF
medium-sized | TRBJ1-3 | TRBV24-1 | . | TGTGCCACCAGTGCGGACAGTGGAAACACCATATATTTT | CATSADSGNTIYF
. | TRBJ2-3 | TRBV5-6 | TRBD2 | TGTGCCAGCAGCTTGATTGGCGGGGGACCCACAGATACGCAGTATTTT | CASSLIGGGPTDTQYF
. | TRBJ1-5 | TRBV10-2 | . | TGCGCCAGCAGTGTGGGGCAGTTACGCAATCAGCCCCAGCATTTT | CASSVGQLRNQPQHF
. | TRBJ2-7 | TRBV6-6 | TRBD1 | TGTGCCAGCAGTTCCCCGGACAGGGTGTACGAGCAGTACTTC | CASSSPDRVYEQYF
. | TRBJ2-1 | TRBV27 | TRBD1 | TGTGCCAGCAGCCTGCCAGGGACAGGGCGGAATGAGCAGTTCTTC | CASSLPGTGRNEQFF
few | TRBJ2-7 | TRBV5-6 | . | TGTGCCAGCAGCTTATTACAGGGCGGCGGGCAGTACTTC | CASSLLQGGGQYF
. | TRBJ1-5 | TRBV5-6 | . | TGTGCCAGCAGCGGACGGACAGGCAATCAGCCCCAGCATTTT | CASSGRTGNQPQHF
. | TRBJ1-2 | TRBV5-1 | TRBD1 | TGCGCCAGCAGCTCCGGGACAGGGTCCCTTGTCTATGGCTACACCTTC | CASSSGTGSLVYGYTF
. | TRBJ2-5 | TRBV7-2 | TRBD2 | TGTGCCAGCAGCCAGCAGGCTAGCGGGGGGGCAGAGACCCAGTACTTC | CASSQQASGGAETQYF